This T cell receptor (beta chain) derives from a study of molecular identifiers for immune sequencing clone quantification. Overall study findings and caveats: Among one million naive cells, spiked Jurkat TCR RNA from a single cell was reportedly detectable.

Looked up from germline, CDR1 is MNHEY and CDR2 is SMNVEV (reference sequence). The CDR3 contains 13 residues. V lost 0 bases to trimming and J lost 10 bases, with 10 bases between them. This clonotype was recorded a few times. What it binds is not known. TCRdb reprocessed the PCR reads with MiXCR, giving one entry per CDR3 protein. The table lists 60,000 to 75,000 distinct CDR3 sequences, roughly a fifth of them singletons. This TCR was sampled from a human donor in good health. Some libraries in this study had Jurkat cell RNA spiked in. Sequencing was carried out using naive CD8+ T cells from blood, with Jurkat cell RNA spiked in. The subset is: FACS-sorted CD8+CD4-CCR7+CD45RA+ naive T cells. The chain uses TRBV27 and TRBJ2-1; D gene uncertain. In DNA form, the CDR3 reads TGTGCCAGCAGTTTATCGGGCAGGCACGAGCAGTTCTTC. Its translation is CASSLSGRHEQFF.